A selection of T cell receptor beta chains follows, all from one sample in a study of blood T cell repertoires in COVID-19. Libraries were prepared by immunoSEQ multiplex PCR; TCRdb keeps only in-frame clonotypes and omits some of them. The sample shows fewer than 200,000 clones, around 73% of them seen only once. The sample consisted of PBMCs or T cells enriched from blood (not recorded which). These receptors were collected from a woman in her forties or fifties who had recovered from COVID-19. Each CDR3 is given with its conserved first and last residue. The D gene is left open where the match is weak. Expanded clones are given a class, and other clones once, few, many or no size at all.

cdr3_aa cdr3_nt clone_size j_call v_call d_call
CASSAGGSGPYEQYF TGTGCCAGCAGCGCTGGAGGTAGCGGACCCTACGAGCAGTACTTC NA TRBJ2-7 TRBV7-2 NA
CASSPIGGEQYF TGTGCCAGCTCACCAATCGGGGGCGAGCAGTACTTC NA TRBJ2-7 TRBV18 NA
CASSLERGQAAAGRDEQFF TGTGCCAGCAGCTTAGAGAGGGGACAGGCGGCTGCGGGTCGGGATGAGCAGTTCTTC NA TRBJ2-1 TRBV7-8 TRBD1
CATSDFAGDYGYTF TGTGCCACCAGTGATTTCGCGGGGGACTATGGCTACACCTTC NA TRBJ1-2 TRBV24-1 NA
CASSPFPASAITDTQYF TGTGCCAGCTCACCCTTCCCGGCTAGCGCCATCACAGATACGCAGTATTTT few TRBJ2-3 TRBV18 NA
CASSLVGTENQPQHF TGTGCCAGCAGCTTAGTCGGGACAGAGAATCAGCCCCAGCATTTT NA TRBJ1-5 TRBV7-2 TRBD1
CASSRGAVEKLFF TGTGCCAGCAGCCGCGGCGCGGTTGAAAAACTGTTTTTT NA TRBJ1-4 TRBV14 NA
CATSSTGAGANVLTF TGTGCCACCAGCTCAACAGGGGCTGGGGCCAACGTCCTGACTTTC NA TRBJ2-6 TRBV24-1 TRBD1
CASSLTLEGWKPLHF TGTGCCAGCAGCCTAACCTTGGAGGGATGGAAACCCCTCCACTTT few TRBJ1-6 TRBV2 NA
CASSLVLGVDNEQFF TGTGCCAGCAGCTTAGTCTTGGGAGTTGACAATGAGCAGTTCTTC NA TRBJ2-1 TRBV7-8 NA
CASSDRPTGEKGF TGTGCCAGCAGTGACCGCCCAACAGGGGAAAAAGGCTTC NA TRBJ1-2 TRBV6-1 TRBD1
CATRHRGLEQYF TGTGCCACCCGGCACAGGGGCTTGGAGCAGTACTTC once TRBJ2-7 TRBV9 TRBD1
CASSRKTSANTGELFF TGTGCCAGCAGCCGAAAGACTAGCGCCAACACCGGGGAGCTGTTTTTT NA TRBJ2-2 TRBV5-4 TRBD2
CASSLSTVYPTEQYF TGTGCCAGCAGTTTATCCACAGTGTACCCCACCGAACAGTACTTC few TRBJ2-7 TRBV27 NA
CSVGGASSHGEQYF TGCAGCGTCGGGGGGGCTTCTTCCCACGGCGAGCAGTACTTC once TRBJ2-7 TRBV29-1 TRBD2
CASSIPSEGSGRAFPDTGELFF TGTGCCAGTAGTATCCCGAGCGAGGGTAGCGGGAGGGCTTTTCCCGACACCGGGGAGCTGTTTTTT NA TRBJ2-2 TRBV19 TRBD2
CASSIRQLSGNTIYF TGTGCCAGTAGTATAAGACAGCTCTCTGGAAACACCATATATTTT many TRBJ1-3 TRBV19 NA
CASSGPGQQETQYF TGTGCCAGCAGCGGACCGGGACAGCAAGAGACCCAGTACTTC NA TRBJ2-5 TRBV9 TRBD1
CASSYDRGPLGEQYF TGTGCCAGCTCGTATGACAGGGGCCCCTTGGGGGAGCAGTACTTC NA TRBJ2-7 TRBV18 TRBD1
CASAGTSADNEQFF TGTGCCAGCGCGGGGACTAGCGCAGACAATGAGCAGTTCTTC NA TRBJ2-1 TRBV18 TRBD2
CASRIEQGGNTEAFF TGTGCCAGCAGGATAGAACAGGGGGGAAACACTGAAGCTTTCTTT NA TRBJ1-1 TRBV2 TRBD1
CSLGQGRTEAFF TGCAGCTTGGGACAGGGTCGGACTGAAGCTTTCTTT few TRBJ1-1 TRBV29-1 TRBD1
CASSQGNIFSSGNTIYF TGCGCCAGCAGCCAAGGCAACATCTTCAGCTCTGGAAACACCATATATTTT NA TRBJ1-3 TRBV4-1 NA
CASSSGYRVNTEAFF TGCGCCAGCAGCTCGGGATACAGGGTGAACACTGAAGCTTTCTTT many TRBJ1-1 TRBV5-1 NA
CASSVGGDYWNEQFF TGTGCCAGCAGCGTAGGGGGGGACTATTGGAATGAGCAGTTCTTC NA TRBJ2-1 TRBV9 TRBD2
CASSQQVYYGYTF TGTGCCAGCAGTCAACAGGTCTACTATGGCTACACCTTC once TRBJ1-2 TRBV28 NA
CASSLVGSPLAETQYF TGTGCCAGCAGCTTAGTAGGTTCCCCCTTAGCAGAGACCCAGTACTTC NA TRBJ2-5 TRBV7-2 NA
CASSQDRLAGRYTQYF TGTGCCAGCAGCCAAGATCGACTAGCGGGAAGGTATACGCAGTATTTT NA TRBJ2-3 TRBV14 TRBD2
CASSLSDYEQYF TGTGCCAGCAGTTTGAGCGACTACGAGCAGTACTTC once TRBJ2-7 TRBV28 NA
CASALSEVSNQPQHF TGTGCCAGCGCCCTTTCGGAGGTGAGCAATCAGCCCCAGCATTTT few TRBJ1-5 TRBV7-8 NA
CASSQLQGEPQHF TGTGCCAGCAGCCAGCTCCAGGGTGAGCCCCAGCATTTT NA TRBJ1-5 TRBV4-2 NA
CASSDMNTEAFF TGCGCCAGCAGCGACATGAACACTGAAGCTTTCTTT NA TRBJ1-1 TRBV5-1 NA
CASSLDRNYGYTF TGTGCCAGCAGTCTGGACAGAAACTATGGCTACACCTTC NA TRBJ1-2 TRBV6-5 NA
CASRRVGLLNTEAFF TGTGCCAGTAGAAGGGTGGGACTCCTGAACACTGAAGCTTTCTTT once TRBJ1-1 TRBV19 NA
CASISLGEGNEQFF TGTGCCAGTATTAGTTTAGGGGAGGGGAATGAGCAGTTCTTC NA TRBJ2-1 TRBV19 TRBD2
CASSEGLAQYEQFF TGTGCCAGCAGTGAAGGGCTAGCGCAGTATGAGCAGTTCTTC NA TRBJ2-1 TRBV2 NA
CASSNTNSNQPQHF TGTGCCAGCAGTAACACGAATAGCAATCAGCCCCAGCATTTT NA TRBJ1-5 TRBV2 NA
CASSLAIAGVSRELFF TGTGCCAGCAGCTTGGCGATAGCGGGAGTCTCGCGGGAGCTGTTTTTT NA TRBJ2-2 TRBV5-4 TRBD2
CASSPRQGRGYTF TGTGCCAGCAGTCCTCGACAGGGTCGGGGCTACACCTTC NA TRBJ1-2 TRBV27 TRBD1
CAYAGTLNTEAFF TGTGCATACGCGGGGACTTTGAACACTGAAGCTTTCTTT NA TRBJ1-1 TRBV30 NA
CASSQVLGANVLTF TGTGCCAGCAGCCAAGTTCTTGGGGCCAACGTCCTGACTTTC NA TRBJ2-6 TRBV3-1/TRBV3-2 NA
CASRSRASGRRETQYF TGTGCCAGCAGAAGTCGGGCTAGCGGGAGAAGAGAGACCCAGTACTTC NA TRBJ2-5 TRBV2 TRBD2
CASTNSKRINYGYTF TGTGCCAGCACCAACTCGAAGCGGATCAACTATGGCTACACCTTC NA TRBJ1-2 TRBV9 NA
CAFRTGEGDEQFF TGTGCCTTCCGGACAGGGGAAGGCGATGAGCAGTTCTTC NA TRBJ2-1 TRBV10-3 TRBD1
CAWSAGQGPLTQHF TGTGCCTGGAGTGCAGGACAGGGGCCCTTGACCCAGCATTTT NA TRBJ1-5 TRBV30 TRBD1
CRLASGHEQYF TGCAGGTTGGCTAGCGGTCACGAGCAGTACTTC NA TRBJ2-7 TRBV20-1 TRBD2
CASSLDSDYEQYF TGCGCCAGCAGCCTCGACTCCGACTACGAGCAGTACTTC NA TRBJ2-7 TRBV5-1 NA
CASTTNGQYNEQFF TGTGCCAGCACTACCAATGGACAATACAATGAGCAGTTCTTC NA TRBJ2-1 TRBV11-1 NA
CASTLQGSFTDTQYF TGTGCCAGTACGTTGCAGGGGTCCTTCACAGATACGCAGTATTTT NA TRBJ2-3 TRBV19 NA
CASSLAGLNNEQFF TGTGCCAGCAGTCTAGCGGGGCTCAACAATGAGCAGTTCTTC NA TRBJ2-1 TRBV28 TRBD2
CASSVGQAVRDTQYF TGTGCCAGCAGCGTAGGCCAGGCTGTTAGGGATACGCAGTATTTT NA TRBJ2-3 TRBV9 NA
CASSYRGGGYGYTF TGTGCCAGCAGTTACCGGGGAGGAGGCTATGGCTACACCTTC NA TRBJ1-2 TRBV6-5 NA
CAWSPLGGSEKLFF TGTGCCTGGAGTCCCCTGGGGGGGTCTGAAAAACTGTTTTTT NA TRBJ1-4 TRBV30 NA
CATGASANYEQYF TGTGCCACTGGGGCTAGCGCTAACTACGAGCAGTACTTC NA TRBJ2-7 TRBV6-5 NA
CASSPPSSIGNEQFF TGTGCCAGCAGTCCGCCCTCCTCTATTGGCAATGAGCAGTTCTTC once TRBJ2-1 TRBV28 NA
CASSQAGVGNIQYF TGTGCCAGCAGCCAAGCGGGAGTAGGAAACATTCAGTACTTC NA TRBJ2-4 TRBV14 NA
CASRYSGEKLFF TGTGCCAGCAGGTATTCGGGTGAAAAACTGTTTTTT few TRBJ1-4 TRBV2 NA
CSVEGQGEKLFF TGCAGCGTTGAGGGACAGGGCGAAAAACTGTTTTTT NA TRBJ1-4 TRBV29-1 TRBD1